The sequence of this TCR beta chain was determined in a study of shared clonotypes between healthy human individuals. When replicate PCRs were run on sorted subsets, they used 200 to 250 ng DNA, about 30,000 T cell genomes. Sequenced by immunoSEQ multiplex PCR; TCRdb stores in-frame clones only, minus some. In the table there are millions of clones, about 95% of which are singletons. Study results and caveats: Several donors had roughly 5% of their naive CD4 clonotypes in common. Exclusively blood specimens were collected; tissue repertoires likely differ. The four-donor shared clonotypes exceeded non-shared clonotypes in generation probability, with non-shared ones scoring lower.

Naive-designated CD8 cells lacked CD45RO, were positively enriched for CCR7, and omitted terminally differentiated effector memory CD45RA+ cells. Concerning this clone: Its antigen is as yet unknown. This CDR3 is also generated by other DNA sequences in the sample.

Germline lookup yields CDR1 SEHNR and CDR2 FQNEAQ (reference sequence). The length of the CDR3 is 14 residues. The ends were cut back, 3 bases at V and 0 bases at J, with 8 bases in the middle. This receptor was obtained from a man aged 18 to 30 in good health. The V call is TRBV7-9, the J call TRBJ1-1; possibly TRBD1 for D (5 bases). Sequencing used naive CD8+ T cells sorted from blood. CDR3 residues: CASSLGGVNTEAFF. DNA for the CDR3: TGTGCCAGCAGCTTGGGGGGAGTGAACACTGAAGCTTTCTTT.